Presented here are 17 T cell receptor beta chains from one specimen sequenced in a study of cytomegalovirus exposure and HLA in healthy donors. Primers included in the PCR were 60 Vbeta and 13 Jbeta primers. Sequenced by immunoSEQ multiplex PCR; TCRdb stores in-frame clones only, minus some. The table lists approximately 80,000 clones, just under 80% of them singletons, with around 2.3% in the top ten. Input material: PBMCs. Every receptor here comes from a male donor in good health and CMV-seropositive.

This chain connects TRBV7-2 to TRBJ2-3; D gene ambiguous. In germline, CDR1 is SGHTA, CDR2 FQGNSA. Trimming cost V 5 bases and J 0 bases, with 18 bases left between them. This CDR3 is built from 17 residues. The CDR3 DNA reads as TGTGCCAGCAGCCCCGCTTTGGGCCCTGGGAGCACAGATACGCAGTATTTT. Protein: CASSPALGPGSTDTQYF.

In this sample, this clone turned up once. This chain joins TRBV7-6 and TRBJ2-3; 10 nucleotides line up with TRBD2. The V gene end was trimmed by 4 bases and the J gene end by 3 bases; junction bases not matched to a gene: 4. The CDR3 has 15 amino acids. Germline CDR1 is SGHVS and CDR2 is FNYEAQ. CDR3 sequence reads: CASSSLTSGTDTQYF. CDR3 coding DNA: TGTGCCAGCAGCTCGCTGACTAGCGGGACAGATACGCAGTATTTT.

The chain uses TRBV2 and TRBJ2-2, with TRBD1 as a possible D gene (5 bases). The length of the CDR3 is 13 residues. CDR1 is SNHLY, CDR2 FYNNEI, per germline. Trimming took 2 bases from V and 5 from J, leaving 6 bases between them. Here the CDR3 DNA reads TGTGCCAGCAGTGAACAGGGAACCGGGGAGCTGTTTTTT. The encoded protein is CASSEQGTGELFF. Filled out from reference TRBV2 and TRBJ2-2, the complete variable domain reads EPEVTQTPSHQVTQMGQEVILRCVPISNHLYFYWYRQILGQKVEFLVSFYNNEISEKSEIFDDQFSVERPDGSNFTLKIRSTKLEDSAMYFCASSEQGTGELFFGEGSRLTVL.

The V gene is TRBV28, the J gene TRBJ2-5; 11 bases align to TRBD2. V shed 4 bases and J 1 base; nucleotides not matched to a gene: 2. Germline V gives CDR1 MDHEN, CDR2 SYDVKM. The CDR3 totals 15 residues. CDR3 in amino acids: CASSYSGRAQETQYF. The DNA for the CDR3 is TGTGCCAGCAGTTATAGCGGGAGGGCCCAAGAGACCCAGTACTTC. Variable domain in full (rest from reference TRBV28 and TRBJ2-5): DVKVTQSSRYLVKRTGEKVFLECVQDMDHENMFWYRQDPGLGLRLIYFSYDVKMKEKGDIPEGYSVSREKKERFSLILESASTNQTSMYLCASSYSGRAQETQYFGPGTRLLVL.

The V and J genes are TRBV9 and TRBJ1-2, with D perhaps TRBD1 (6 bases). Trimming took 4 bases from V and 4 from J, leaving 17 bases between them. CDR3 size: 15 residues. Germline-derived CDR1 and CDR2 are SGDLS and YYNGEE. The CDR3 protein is CASSTRDTLPYGYTF. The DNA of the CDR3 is TGTGCCAGCAGCACCAGGGACACTCTCCCCTATGGCTACACCTTC.

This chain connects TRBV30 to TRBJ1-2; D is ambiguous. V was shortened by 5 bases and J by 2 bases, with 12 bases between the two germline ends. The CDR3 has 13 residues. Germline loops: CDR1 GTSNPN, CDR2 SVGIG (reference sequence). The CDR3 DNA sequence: TGTGCCTGGGGGAGGGTGGGCAACTATGGCTACACCTTC. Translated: CAWGRVGNYGYTF.

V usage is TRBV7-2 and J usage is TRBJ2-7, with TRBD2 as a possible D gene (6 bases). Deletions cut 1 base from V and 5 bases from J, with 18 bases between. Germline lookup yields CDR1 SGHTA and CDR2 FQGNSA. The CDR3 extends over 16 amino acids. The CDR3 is CASSLVLTGRINEQYF. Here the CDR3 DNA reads TGTGCCAGCAGCTTAGTTTTGACCGGGAGAATCAACGAGCAGTACTTC. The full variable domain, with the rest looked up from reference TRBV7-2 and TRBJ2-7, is GAGVSQSPSNKVTEKGKDVELRCDPISGHTALYWYRQSLGQGLEFLIYFQGNSAPDKSGLPSDRFSAERTGGSVSTLTIQRTQQEDSAVYLCASSLVLTGRINEQYFGPGTRLTVT.

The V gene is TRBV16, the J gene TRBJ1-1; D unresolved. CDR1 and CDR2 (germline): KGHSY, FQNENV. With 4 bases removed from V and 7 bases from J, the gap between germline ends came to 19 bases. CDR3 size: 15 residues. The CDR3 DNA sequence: TGTGCCAGCAGCCCAATACGGGTAACCCTAGATGAAGCTTTCTTT. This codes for CASSPIRVTLDEAFF.

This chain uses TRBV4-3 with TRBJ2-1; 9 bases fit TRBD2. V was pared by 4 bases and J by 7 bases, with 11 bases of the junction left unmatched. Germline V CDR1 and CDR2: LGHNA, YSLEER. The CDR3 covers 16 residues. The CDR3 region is CASSPRNSGSQNEQFF. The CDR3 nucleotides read TGCGCCAGCAGCCCGAGGAATAGCGGGAGTCAGAATGAGCAGTTCTTC.

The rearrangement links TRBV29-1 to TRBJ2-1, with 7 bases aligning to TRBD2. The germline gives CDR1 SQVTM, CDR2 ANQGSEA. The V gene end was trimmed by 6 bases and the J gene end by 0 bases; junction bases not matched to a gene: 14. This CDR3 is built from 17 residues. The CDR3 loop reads CSVLGGASGISYNEQFF. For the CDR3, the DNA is TGCAGCGTCCTCGGCGGGGCCAGCGGGATCTCCTACAATGAGCAGTTCTTC.

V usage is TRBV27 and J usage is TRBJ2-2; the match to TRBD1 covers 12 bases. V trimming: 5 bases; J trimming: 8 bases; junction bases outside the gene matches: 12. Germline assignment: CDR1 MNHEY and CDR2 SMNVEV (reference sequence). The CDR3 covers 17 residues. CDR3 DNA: TGTGCCAGCAGTCTCACCGGGACAGGGGGCTCGGAAGGGGAGCTGTTTTTT. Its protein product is CASSLTGTGGSEGELFF.

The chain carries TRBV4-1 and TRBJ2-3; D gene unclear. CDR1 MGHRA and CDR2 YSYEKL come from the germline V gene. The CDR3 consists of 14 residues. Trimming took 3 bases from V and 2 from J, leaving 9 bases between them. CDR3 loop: CASSHKETTDTQYF. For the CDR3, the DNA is TGCGCCAGCAGCCATAAGGAGACCACAGATACGCAGTATTTT.

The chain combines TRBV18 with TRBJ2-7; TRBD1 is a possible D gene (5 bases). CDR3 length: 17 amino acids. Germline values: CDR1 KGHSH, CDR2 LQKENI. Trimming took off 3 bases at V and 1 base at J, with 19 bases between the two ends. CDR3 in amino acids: CASSPQLPARASYEQYF. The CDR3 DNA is TGTGCCAGCTCACCTCAATTACCCGCCAGGGCATCCTACGAGCAGTACTTC.

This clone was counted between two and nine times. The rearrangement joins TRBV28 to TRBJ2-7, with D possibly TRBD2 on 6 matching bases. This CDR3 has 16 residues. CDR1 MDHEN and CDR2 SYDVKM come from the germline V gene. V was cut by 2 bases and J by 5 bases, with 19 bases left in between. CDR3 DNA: TGTGCCAGCAGTTTAGATCTTGGGGGGTGGGGCGACGAGCAGTACTTC. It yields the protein CASSLDLGGWGDEQYF.

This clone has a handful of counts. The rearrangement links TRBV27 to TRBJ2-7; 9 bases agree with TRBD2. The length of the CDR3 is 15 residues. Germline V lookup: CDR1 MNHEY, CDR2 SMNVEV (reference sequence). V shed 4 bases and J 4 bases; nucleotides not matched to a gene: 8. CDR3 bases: TGTGCCAGCAGTTCCCTCAGCGGGAGGACGTACGAGCAGTACTTC. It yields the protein CASSSLSGRTYEQYF.

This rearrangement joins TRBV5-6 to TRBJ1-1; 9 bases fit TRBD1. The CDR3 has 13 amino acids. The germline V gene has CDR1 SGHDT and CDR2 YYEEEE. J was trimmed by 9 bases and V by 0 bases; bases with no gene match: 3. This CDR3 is CASSLGGTGKAFF. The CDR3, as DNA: TGTGCCAGCAGCTTGGGCGGGACAGGGAAAGCTTTCTTT. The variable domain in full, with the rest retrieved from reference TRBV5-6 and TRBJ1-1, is DAGVTQSPTHLIKTRGQQVTLRCSPKSGHDTVSWYQQALGQGPQFIFQYYEEEERQRGNFPDRFSGHQFPNYSSELNVNALLLGDSALYLCASSLGGTGKAFFGQGTRLTVV.

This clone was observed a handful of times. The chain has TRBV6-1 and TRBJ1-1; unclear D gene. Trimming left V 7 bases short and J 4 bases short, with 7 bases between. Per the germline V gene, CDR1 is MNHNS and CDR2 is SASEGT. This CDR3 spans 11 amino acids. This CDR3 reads CASMHSTEAFF. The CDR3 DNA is TGTGCCAGCATGCACAGCACTGAAGCTTTCTTT.